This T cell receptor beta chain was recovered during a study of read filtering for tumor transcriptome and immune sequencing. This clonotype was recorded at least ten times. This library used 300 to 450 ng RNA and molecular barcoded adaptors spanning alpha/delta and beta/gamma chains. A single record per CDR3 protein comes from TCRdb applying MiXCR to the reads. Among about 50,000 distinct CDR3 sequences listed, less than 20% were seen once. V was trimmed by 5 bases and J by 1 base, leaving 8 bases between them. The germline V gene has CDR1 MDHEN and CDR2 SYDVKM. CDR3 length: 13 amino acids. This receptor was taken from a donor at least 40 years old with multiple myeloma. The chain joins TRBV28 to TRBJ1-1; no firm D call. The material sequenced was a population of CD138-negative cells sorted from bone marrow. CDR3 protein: CASSLGRNTEAFF. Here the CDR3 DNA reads TGTGCCAGCAGTCTAGGACGGAACACTGAAGCTTTCTTT.